This entry is about one T cell receptor beta chain. The table lists this clone with a count of one. Its target antigen remains unknown. No base qualities exist here, and no much larger clone lies one base off it. Enrolling through a virtual design, the prospective study's participants ranged in age from roughly 18 to 89 years and lived across roughly 23 United States geographic areas. In the prospective study, cohorts were assigned on the basis of participant-reported clinical history obtained from a screening survey and a study questionnaire. Exposed participants had been in contact, within 2 weeks of entering the study, with a person who had a PCR-confirmed or clinician-diagnosed case of COVID-19. Each participant in the prospective study had whole blood, serum and a nasopharyngeal or oropharyngeal swab collected by mobile phlebotomists. Prospective study participants could optionally give additional blood draws and questionnaires over a 2-month period. Prospective study blood samples were shipped either frozen or at room temperature before DNA extraction.

These data are taken from a study of blood T cell repertoires in COVID-19 (dated by TCRdb to about 2020). General notes on the study: Collaborator samples came from the United States, Italy and Spain and covered acute and convalescent phases of COVID-19. The prospective study material was composed of cDNA or gDNA derived from T cells, B-cell-depleted T cells, or PBMCs. The dataset comprised deeply sampled blood TCRbeta repertoires from subjects exposed to, actively infected with, or recovered from COVID-19. The repertoires were made available in a free public database intended to serve as a resource for research on the immune response to SARS-CoV-2. The samples were drawn from the first 160 participants of the ongoing ImmuneRACE study and from 1,254 subjects provided by 6 global collaborators. Nearly every sample came with metadata listing a de-identified subject ID, COVID-19 status, age in years and sex. Where available, HLA class I and class II types were obtained from metadata supplied by the sample provider rather than from assay-based typing.

The germline V gene provides CDR1 SNHLY and CDR2 FYNNEI. Here V drops 4 bases and J drops 4 bases, and the junction holds 1 base not matched to any gene. From its cysteine to its phenylalanine, the CDR3 spans 13 amino acids. Just CDR3 DNA is preserved here, 39 bases in frame from base 1. Paper-wide results and their limitations: The quantity of clinical and demographic metadata differed by source and by participant and was supplied without curation.

The immunoSEQ Assay, a bias-controlled multiplex PCR, was used to amplify TCRbeta CDR3 regions from genomic DNA. Regarding the original processing steps: Within the assay, amplification of reference gene primers was used to estimate how many nucleated cells each sample contained. Sequence reads were collapsed and filtered to measure the absolute abundance of every unique TCRbeta CDR3 rearrangement. For each sample, productive Simpson clonality was calculated as the square root of Simpson's diversity index across productive rearrangements. Drawn from immuneACCESS, this table holds only the in-frame rearrangements with V and J called that TCRdb kept. Clones are partly lost; checked studies trace under half to an unresolved V gene and leave the rest unexplained. The DNA gave D and trimming, while V, J and clone size come from that table. The sample profile shows 200,000 or so clones; over 75% of them were found once. Roughly 3.7% of the sample is in the top ten clones.

The sequenced sample consisted of PBMCs or T cells enriched from blood (not recorded which). This chain is built from TRBV2 and TRBJ1-2; the central 9 bases match TRBD1. This clonotype was sampled from a woman aged 25 to 39 who had been exposed to COVID-19. The nucleotides are TGTGCCAGCAGTGGGGACAGGGTCTATGGCTACACCTTC. This codes for CASSGDRVYGYTF.